This T cell receptor (beta chain) was sequenced in a study of blood T cell repertoires in COVID-19. Study at large: COVID-19 samples, acute and convalescent, were from the United States, Italy and Spain. From T cells, B-cell-depleted T cells, or PBMCs came the material, which was cDNA or gDNA.

In the original workflow: Using reference gene primer amplification, nucleated cell counts were estimated. The protocol was immunoSEQ multiplex PCR, while the TCRdb copy is restricted to in-frame clones and leaves out a portion. The DNA gave D and trimming, while V, J and clone size come from that table. This table has about 70,000 clones, roughly 89% appearing once. The V end was cut by 6 bases, the J end by 3 bases, with 8 bases between. The CDR3 totals 12 residues. Per germline, CDR1 SNHLY and CDR2 FYNNEI. This sequence joins TRBV2 and TRBJ2-5; D perhaps matches TRBD1 (7 bases). Sequenced sample: peripheral blood. This TCR came from a woman aged 80 or older with acute or convalescent COVID-19. CDR3 residues: CASSRGEETQYF. CDR3 DNA: TGTGCCAGCAGCAGGGGGGAAGAGACCCAGTACTTC.